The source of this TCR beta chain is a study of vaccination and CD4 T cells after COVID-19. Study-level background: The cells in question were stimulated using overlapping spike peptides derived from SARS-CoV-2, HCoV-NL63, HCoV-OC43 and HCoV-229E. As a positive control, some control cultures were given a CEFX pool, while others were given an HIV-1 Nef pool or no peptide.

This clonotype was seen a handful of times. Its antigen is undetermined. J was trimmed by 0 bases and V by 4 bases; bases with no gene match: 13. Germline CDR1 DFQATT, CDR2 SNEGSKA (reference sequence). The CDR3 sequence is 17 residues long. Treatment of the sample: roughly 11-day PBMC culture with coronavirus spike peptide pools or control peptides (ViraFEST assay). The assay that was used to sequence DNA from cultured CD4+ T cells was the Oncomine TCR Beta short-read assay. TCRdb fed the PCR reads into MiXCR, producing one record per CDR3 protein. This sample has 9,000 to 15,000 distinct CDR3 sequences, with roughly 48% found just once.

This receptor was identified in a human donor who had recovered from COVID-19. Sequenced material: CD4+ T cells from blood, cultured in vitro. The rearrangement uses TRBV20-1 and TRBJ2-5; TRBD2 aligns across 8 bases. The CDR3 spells CSANHPSGSGYQETQYF. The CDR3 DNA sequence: TGCAGTGCTAATCATCCTAGCGGGTCCGGGTACCAAGAGACCCAGTACTTC.